This T cell receptor beta chain stems from a study of technical replicates of blood from a few donors. Libraries were prepared by immunoSEQ multiplex PCR; TCRdb keeps only in-frame clonotypes and omits some of them. The sample includes tens of thousands of clones, approximately 90% of them seen just once. The germline V gene has CDR1 SEHNR and CDR2 FQNEAQ (reference sequence). V lost 4 bases and J 4 bases, leaving 11 bases between the germline ends. This CDR3 is built from 14 residues. V is TRBV7-9 and J is TRBJ2-1; possibly TRBD1 for D (5 bases). This clonotype originated in a human donor in good health. Some clones in this sample may be carry-over from other donors' samples. Sequencing input: PBMCs. CDR3 region: CASSYHRQYNEQFF. The DNA for the CDR3 is TGTGCCAGCAGCTACCACAGACAGTACAATGAGCAGTTCTTC.